The source of this TCR beta chain is a study of identical twins. Study-wide findings and caveats: Sequences that were out-of-frame, alpha and twin-shared displayed an excess of low generation probability. Conclusions leaned on cross-sectional statistical analysis and did not track the same donors over time. Twins' surplus sharing was weaker for beta out-of-frame sequences.

For this clonotype: Its antigen is as yet unknown.

cDNA carried unique molecular identifiers, and a universal primer site was added by template switching. One entry per CDR3 protein results from TCRdb running MiXCR on the 5' RACE reads. The sample has 200,000 to 250,000 distinct CDR3 sequences, about 7.3% seen once. Trimming cost V 0 bases and J 1 base, with 19 bases left between them. The germline V gene has CDR1 DFQATT and CDR2 SNEGSKA (reference sequence). The CDR3 covers 18 residues. A further study also used this sample, focusing on yellow fever vaccine responses in identical twins.

The receptor was isolated from a woman between 18 and 29 years old in good health. V gene TRBV20-1 combines with J gene TRBJ1-5; no firm D call. Sequences were obtained from memory (CD45RO+) T cells sorted from blood. CDR3 nucleotide sequence: TGCAGTGCTAGAGATCAAAGCGAGGGTGGTAGGAGCAATCAGCCCCAGCATTTT. Translated, it gives CSARDQSEGGRSNQPQHF.